The clone carrying this T cell receptor (beta chain) turned up a few times. Its target is not known. The data belong to a study of identical twins. TCRdb ran MiXCR on the 5' RACE reads and lists one entry per CDR3 protein. The table lists about 530,000 distinct CDR3 sequences, over 12% of them singletons, with around 0.4% in the top ten. General study findings and limits: Conclusions leaned on cross-sectional statistical analysis and did not track the same donors over time.

V lost 8 bases, J lost 7 bases, and 17 bases lay in between. CDR1 is SQVTM, CDR2 ANQGSEA, per germline. This CDR3 region has 13 residues. These data also featured in a second study, about yellow fever vaccine responses in identical twins.

The chain joins TRBV29-1 to TRBJ1-4; TRBD1 might be the D (6 bases). This sequence was found in a woman under 30 in good health. The sequencing input was CD4+ T cells sorted from blood. CDR3: CSSLRGIGEKLFF. The CDR3 nucleotides read TGCAGCTCCCTGAGGGGGATAGGTGAAAAACTGTTTTTT.